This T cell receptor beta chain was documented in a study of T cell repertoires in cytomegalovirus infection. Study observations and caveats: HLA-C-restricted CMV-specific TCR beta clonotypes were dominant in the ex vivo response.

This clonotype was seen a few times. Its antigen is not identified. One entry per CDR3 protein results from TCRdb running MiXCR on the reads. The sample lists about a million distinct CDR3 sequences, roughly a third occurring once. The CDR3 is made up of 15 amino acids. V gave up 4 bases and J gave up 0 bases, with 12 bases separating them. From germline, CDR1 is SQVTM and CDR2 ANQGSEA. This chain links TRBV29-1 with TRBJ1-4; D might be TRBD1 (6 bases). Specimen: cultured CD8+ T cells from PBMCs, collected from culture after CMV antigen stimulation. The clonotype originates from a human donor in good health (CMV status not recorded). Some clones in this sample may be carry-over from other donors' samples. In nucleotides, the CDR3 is TGCAGCGTTGGAAAATCAGGGGCAACTAATGAAAAACTGTTTTTT. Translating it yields CSVGKSGATNEKLFF.